The entry below gives a single TCR beta chain sequence along with its context. The antigen is unknown. The source of the sample is a study of cytomegalovirus exposure and HLA in healthy donors. Overall study context: Genotyping of hundreds of donors showed that approximately 83% belonged to the Caucasian-associated ancestry cluster. General study points: The majority of TCR sequences were rare, yet some public TCRs appeared in many donors. Earlier analysis found most TCR beta V segments productive about 90% or about 30% of the time.

The CDR3 loop spans 12 amino acids. The germline V gene encodes CDR1 SGHNT and CDR2 YYREEE (reference sequence). Trimming stripped 5 bases from V and 6 bases from J, with 9 bases between. Likely unrecorded immune exposures existed in these nominally healthy donors. Primers for the PCR totalled 60 Vbeta and 13 Jbeta. Method: immunoSEQ multiplex PCR; TCRdb's copy keeps in-frame clones and lacks some. This sample has 150,000 to 200,000 clones; approximately 85% occur once, and the top ten carry approximately 1.8%. The sequenced sample was PBMCs. The TCR originated in a man aged 18 to 29 in good health and CMV-seronegative. V gene TRBV5-4 combines with J gene TRBJ2-1; no clear D. CDR3 DNA: TGTGCCAGCAGTCCGTCCCCCAATGAGCAGTTCTTC. It translates to CASSPSPNEQFF. The full variable domain, completed using reference TRBV5-4 and TRBJ2-1, is ETGVTQSPTHLIKTRGQQVTLRCSSQSGHNTVSWYQQALGQGPQFIFQYYREEENGRGNFPPRFSGLQFPNYSSELNVNALELDDSALYLCASSPSPNEQFFGPGTRLTVL.